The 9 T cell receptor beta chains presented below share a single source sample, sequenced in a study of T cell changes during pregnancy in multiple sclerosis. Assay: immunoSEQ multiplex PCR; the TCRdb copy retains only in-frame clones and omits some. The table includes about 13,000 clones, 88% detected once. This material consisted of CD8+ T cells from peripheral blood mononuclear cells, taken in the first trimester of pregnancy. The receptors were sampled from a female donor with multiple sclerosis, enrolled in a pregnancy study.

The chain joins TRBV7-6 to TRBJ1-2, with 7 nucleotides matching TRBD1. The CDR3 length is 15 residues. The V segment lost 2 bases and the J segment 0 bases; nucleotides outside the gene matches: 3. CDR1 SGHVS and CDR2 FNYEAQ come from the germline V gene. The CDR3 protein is CASSLHRGPNYGYTF. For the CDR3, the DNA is TGTGCCAGCAGCTTACACAGGGGACCTAACTATGGCTACACCTTC.

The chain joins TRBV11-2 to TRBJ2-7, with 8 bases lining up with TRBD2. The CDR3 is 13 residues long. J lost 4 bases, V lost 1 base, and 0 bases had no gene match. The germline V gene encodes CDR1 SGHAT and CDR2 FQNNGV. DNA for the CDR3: TGTGCCAGCAGCTTAGCTAGCGGGTACGAGCAGTACTTC. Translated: CASSLASGYEQYF.

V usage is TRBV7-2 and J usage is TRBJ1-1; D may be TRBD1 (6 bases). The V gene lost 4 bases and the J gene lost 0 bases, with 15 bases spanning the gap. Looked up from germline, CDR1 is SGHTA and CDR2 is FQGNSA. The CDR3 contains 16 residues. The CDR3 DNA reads TGTGCCAGCAGCTCGGGAAACAGGGTACTGAACACTGAAGCTTTCTTT. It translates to CASSSGNRVLNTEAFF.

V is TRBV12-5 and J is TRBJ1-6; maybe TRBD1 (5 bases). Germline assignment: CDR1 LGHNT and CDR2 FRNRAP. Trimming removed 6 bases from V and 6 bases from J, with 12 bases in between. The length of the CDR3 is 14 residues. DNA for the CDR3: TGTGCTAGTGGCCAGACAGCTACTAATTCACCCCTCCACTTT. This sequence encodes CASGQTATNSPLHF.

CDR3 amino acids: CASSLEGRKAEAFF. The CDR3 DNA reads TGTGCCAGCAGTCTCGAGGGCCGGAAGGCTGAAGCTTTCTTT. The V call is TRBV6-5, the J call TRBJ1-1; D gene unclear. Per germline, CDR1 MNHEY and CDR2 SVGAGI. CDR3 length: 14 amino acids. Trimming stripped 5 bases from V and 6 bases from J, with 16 bases between.

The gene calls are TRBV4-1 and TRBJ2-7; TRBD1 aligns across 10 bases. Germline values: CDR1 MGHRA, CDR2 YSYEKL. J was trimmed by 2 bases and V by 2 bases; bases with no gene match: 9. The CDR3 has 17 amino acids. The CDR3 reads CASSQWDRGHSPYEQYF. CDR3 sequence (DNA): TGCGCCAGCAGCCAATGGGACAGGGGTCACTCACCCTACGAGCAGTACTTC.

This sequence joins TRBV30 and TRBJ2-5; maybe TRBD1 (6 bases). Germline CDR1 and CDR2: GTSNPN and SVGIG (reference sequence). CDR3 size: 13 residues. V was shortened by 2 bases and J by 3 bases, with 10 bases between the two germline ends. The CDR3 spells CAWSLQGEETQYF. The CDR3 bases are TGTGCCTGGAGTCTACAGGGAGAAGAGACCCAGTACTTC.

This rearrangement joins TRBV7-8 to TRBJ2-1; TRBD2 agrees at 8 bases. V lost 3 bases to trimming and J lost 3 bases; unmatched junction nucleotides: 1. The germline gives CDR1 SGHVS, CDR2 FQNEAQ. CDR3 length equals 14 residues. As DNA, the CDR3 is TGTGCCAGCAGCTTGGGACTAGACTACAATGAGCAGTTCTTC. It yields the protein CASSLGLDYNEQFF.

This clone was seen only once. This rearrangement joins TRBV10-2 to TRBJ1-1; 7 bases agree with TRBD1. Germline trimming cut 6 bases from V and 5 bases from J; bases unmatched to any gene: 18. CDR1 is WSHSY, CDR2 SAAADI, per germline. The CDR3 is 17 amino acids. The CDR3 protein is CASRTPRQGKCRTEAFF. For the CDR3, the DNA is TGCGCCAGCAGGACCCCCCGACAGGGTAAGTGTAGGACTGAAGCTTTCTTT.